The rows below give T cell receptor beta chains drawn from one sample of a study of T-cell reconstitution after alpha-beta-depleted transplantation in children. Each CDR3 protein is one row after TCRdb ran MiXCR on the PCR reads. Of more than 400,000 distinct CDR3 sequences listed, 11% are singletons. The source material was PBMCs, mostly from graft donor cells, sampled 180 days after TCRalphabeta/CD19-depleted stem cell transplant. Receptors originate from a female patient aged 2-9 years who had a stem cell transplant for aplastic anemia, so the T cells may come from the graft donor. The CDR3 runs from the conserved cysteine through the conserved F or W. A D gene is named only where the DNA matches it firmly. The size entry is marked missing in some rows and otherwise reads once, few, many or a size class.

V gene,D gene,clone size,J gene,CDR3 DNA,CDR3 protein
TRBV20-1,-,few,TRBJ1-1,TGCAGTGCTAGAACTACGTTGAACACTGAAGCTTTCTTT,CSARTTLNTEAFF
TRBV27,-,-,TRBJ2-5,TGTGCCAGCAGTTTCTCGAGACTAGTTGAGACCCAGTACTTC,CASSFSRLVETQYF
TRBV4-3,TRBD2,-,TRBJ2-1,TGCGCCAGCAGCCAGACGCGACTAGCGTACGGTGAGCAGTTCTTC,CASSQTRLAYGEQFF
TRBV27,-,-,TRBJ2-7,TGTGCCAGCAGTTCCATGGACAGAGACTGGGGCGGGGAGCAGTACTTC,CASSSMDRDWGGEQYF
TRBV21-1,-,-,TRBJ2-7,TGTGCCAGCAGCAAACTCCGGGACGGGGCCTACGAGCAGTACTTC,CASSKLRDGAYEQYF
TRBV20-1,-,-,TRBJ1-5,TGCAGTGCTAGAGATCTCTACAGGATTAATCAGCCCCAGCATTTT,CSARDLYRINQPQHF
TRBV2,-,few,TRBJ1-2,TGTGCCAGCAGAACCTACGAAACTTATGGCTACACCTTC,CASRTYETYGYTF
TRBV12-3/TRBV12-4,TRBD2,few,TRBJ2-2,TGTGCCAGCAGTTTAGCGGCCGGGACTACCATGAACACCGGGGAGCTGTTTTTT,CASSLAAGTTMNTGELFF
TRBV7-8,-,few,TRBJ2-1,TGTGCCAGCAGCTCCAGACCGACCTACAATGAGCAGTTCTTC,CASSSRPTYNEQFF
TRBV7-2,-,-,TRBJ2-3,TGTGCCAGCAGCTACCGGGACGGGTACACAGATACGCAGTATTTT,CASSYRDGYTDTQYF
TRBV5-6,-,-,TRBJ2-3,TGTGCCAGCAGCTGCTTACCGGGACAGGCCCCCGGGGGGTGGGCAGATACGCAGTATTTT,CASSCLPGQAPGGWADTQYF
TRBV10-3,TRBD1,many,TRBJ1-1,TGTGCCATCGGGGCAGGGGGTACTATCACTGAAGCTTTCTTT,CAIGAGGTITEAFF
TRBV4-1,-,-,TRBJ1-5,TGCGCCAGCAGCCAAGATGACAGCTCGGTGGGGCAGCCCCAGCATTTT,CASSQDDSSVGQPQHF
TRBV5-1,-,few,TRBJ2-3,TGCGCCAGCAGCTTATCGGCAGAGGGTACTCGCACAGATACGCAGTATTTT,CASSLSAEGTRTDTQYF
TRBV12-3/TRBV12-4,-,few,TRBJ1-3,TGTGCCAGCAGCCCTTCCCGGTACGGAGGCAGTGGAAACACCATATATTTT,CASSPSRYGGSGNTIYF
TRBV10-3,-,-,TRBJ2-3,TGTGCCATCAGTACTTTGGCCGATACGCAGTATTTT,CAISTLADTQYF
TRBV5-1,-,-,TRBJ2-3,TGCGCCAGCAGCTTGATAGGCGGTACGCAGTATTTT,CASSLIGGTQYF
TRBV20-1,TRBD1,-,TRBJ1-1,TGCAGTGGACAGGGGACAGGGGGTGGCGGCACTGAAGCTTTCTTT,CSGQGTGGGGTEAFF
TRBV20-1,-,-,TRBJ1-5,TGCAGTGCTAGAGTCCTAACAGGGCTGAATCAGCCCCAGCATTTT,CSARVLTGLNQPQHF
TRBV19,TRBD1,few,TRBJ2-1,TGTGCCAGTAGTATAGATCAGGTAGGGACAGGGGGCGGGATAGGTTGCGAGCAGTTCTTC,CASSIDQVGTGGGIGCEQFF
TRBV10-3,TRBD1,-,TRBJ2-3,TGTGCCATCAGTGAGTCAAGAGGGGGCATCTCCTCAGATACGCAGTATTTT,CAISESRGGISSDTQYF
TRBV9,TRBD2,few,TRBJ2-1,TGTGCCAGCAGCGGATATAGCGGGGATGAGCAGTTCTTC,CASSGYSGDEQFF
TRBV11-2,TRBD2,-,TRBJ2-1,TGTGCCAGCAGCCAGACCCCCCGGACTAGCGCATCCTACAATGAGCAGTTCTTC,CASSQTPRTSASYNEQFF
TRBV25-1,-,few,TRBJ2-5,TGTGCCAGCAGTGAATTTGGATCAGTAGTTCAAGAGACCCAGTACTTC,CASSEFGSVVQETQYF
TRBV27,TRBD1,few,TRBJ1-1,TGTGCCAGCAGTTCATACCCCAGGGACAGGGTTCTGCCGAACACTGAAGCTTTCTTT,CASSSYPRDRVLPNTEAFF
TRBV5-1,TRBD1,-,TRBJ1-3,TGCGCCAGCAGCTTTTCCGGGTGGACAGGGGCTATTGGAAACACCATATATTTT,CASSFSGWTGAIGNTIYF
TRBV6-1,-,once,TRBJ2-2,TGTGCCAGCACCCAACCGGGACCACCGAACACCGGGGAGCTGTTTTTT,CASTQPGPPNTGELFF
TRBV9,-,-,TRBJ2-5,TGTGCCAGCAGCGTAGAGGGCGGATCCACCTCAGAGACCCAGTACTTC,CASSVEGGSTSETQYF
TRBV5-1,-,many,TRBJ2-5,TGCGCCAGCAGCTTGGAAGCGAGACTTTTTGAGACCCAGTACTTC,CASSLEARLFETQYF
TRBV7-2,-,-,TRBJ2-6,TGTGCCAGCAGCTTAGCCCGCTCTGGGGCCAACGTCCTGACTTTC,CASSLARSGANVLTF
TRBV4-3,-,-,TRBJ1-5,TGCGCCAGCAGCCAAGATCGTGGCCAGGGAGACCAGCCCCAGCATTTT,CASSQDRGQGDQPQHF
TRBV28,-,many,TRBJ2-1,TGTGCCAGCAGGGCCCAGAGCTCCTACAATGAGCAGTTCTTC,CASRAQSSYNEQFF
TRBV5-1,TRBD1,many,TRBJ1-2,TGCGCCAGCAGCTTGGCCCAAAGCGTTCCGGGACAGTATCACTATGGCTACACCTTC,CASSLAQSVPGQYHYGYTF
TRBV10-3,TRBD2,-,TRBJ2-7,TGTGCCATCAGTGAAGCGGGACGGGCCTACGAGCAGTACTTC,CAISEAGRAYEQYF
TRBV20-1,-,-,TRBJ2-1,TGCAGTGCTAGAGCTGGAGGGGTCTACAATGAGCAGTTCTTC,CSARAGGVYNEQFF
TRBV28,-,many,TRBJ1-6,TGTGCCAGCAGTCCTATTTATATCGGTAATTCACCCCTCCACTTT,CASSPIYIGNSPLHF
TRBV27,-,few,TRBJ2-1,TGTGCCAGCAGTCCCCGACAGTCAGACGAGCAGTTCTTC,CASSPRQSDEQFF
TRBV7-2,-,few,TRBJ2-4,TGTGCCAGCAGCTTGGGCCCAGGGTACGACATTCAGTACTTC,CASSLGPGYDIQYF